Following are 20 T cell receptor beta chains from one sample sequenced in a study of T cell responses to AZD1222 COVID-19 vaccine. Sequencing used immunoSEQ multiplex PCR; TCRdb keeps in-frame clones, though not all of them. The table has 65,000 to 80,000 clones, roughly 91% seen once. The material sequenced was peripheral blood, taken 28 days after the second dose of the MenACWY control vaccine. Source of these receptors: an adult who received the MenACWY meningococcal vaccine as a control.

This clone is a singleton in its sample. This sequence joins TRBV2 and TRBJ1-5, with TRBD1 matching over 8 bases. In germline, CDR1 is SNHLY, CDR2 FYNNEI. CDR3 length equals 15 residues. V lost 9 bases to trimming and J lost 5 bases; unmatched junction nucleotides: 12. The chain's CDR3 is CASSSGQGGYQPQHF. The CDR3 DNA follows: TGTGCCAGTTCCTCTGGACAGGGAGGATATCAGCCCCAGCATTTT.

This chain links TRBV6-5 with TRBJ1-1, with D perhaps TRBD1 (6 bases). There are 13 residues in the CDR3. V shed 5 bases and J shed 3 bases, with 10 bases lying between them. CDR1 is MNHEY and CDR2 is SVGAGI in the germline V gene. The CDR3 DNA reads as TGTGCCAGCAGTCCCTACAGGGACACTGAAGCTTTCTTT. Its protein is CASSPYRDTEAFF.

In DNA form, the CDR3 reads TGTGCCAGCAGTGAAGGTCTCGTTCAGCCCCAGCATTTT. Residues: CASSEGLVQPQHF. The chain combines TRBV6-1 with TRBJ1-5; D gene ambiguous. V was trimmed by 1 base and J by 6 bases, leaving 7 bases between them. Looked up from germline, CDR1 is MNHNS and CDR2 is SASEGT. The CDR3 loop spans 13 amino acids.

This clone was recorded a few times. This chain uses TRBV11-2 with TRBJ1-6; possible D gene TRBD1, 5 bases. This CDR3 spans 15 amino acids. CDR1 and CDR2 (germline): SGHAT, FQNNGV. V dropped 0 bases and J dropped 9 bases, with 12 bases sitting between them. The CDR3, as DNA: TGTGCCAGCAGCTTAGAGGGGGGGTTGGGTTCACCCCTCCACTTT. This sequence encodes CASSLEGGLGSPLHF.

In this sample, this clone is medium-sized. The chain is built from TRBV9 and TRBJ1-1, with D perhaps TRBD1 (5 bases). The CDR3 is 17 amino acids. Germline values: CDR1 SGDLS, CDR2 YYNGEE. Trimming left V 0 bases short and J 5 bases short, with 20 bases between. CDR3 sequence: CASSVETPGHGGTEAFF. The CDR3, as DNA: TGTGCCAGCAGCGTAGAGACCCCTGGTCATGGGGGAACTGAAGCTTTCTTT.

This clone was observed once. V is TRBV2 and J is TRBJ2-7, with unresolved D. V was clipped by 6 bases and J by 3 bases, with 12 bases between them. Germline V lookup: CDR1 SNHLY, CDR2 FYNNEI. There are 13 residues in the CDR3. CDR3 residues: CASRLGEVYEQYF. CDR3 in DNA: TGTGCCAGCAGGCTGGGTGAAGTCTACGAGCAGTACTTC.

The J gene is TRBJ1-3, the V gene TRBV28, with D maybe TRBD1 (6 bases). CDR1 MDHEN and CDR2 SYDVKM come from the germline V gene. Trimming pared 4 bases from V and 0 bases from J, leaving 13 bases between. The CDR3 loop spans 16 amino acids. The CDR3 sequence is CASSSPTGGSGNTIYF. The CDR3 nucleotides read TGTGCCAGCAGTTCACCGACAGGCGGCTCTGGAAACACCATATATTTT. Together with reference TRBV28 and TRBJ1-3, the CDR3 gives the full variable domain: DVKVTQSSRYLVKRTGEKVFLECVQDMDHENMFWYRQDPGLGLRLIYFSYDVKMKEKGDIPEGYSVSREKKERFSLILESASTNQTSMYLCASSSPTGGSGNTIYFGEGSWLTVV.

This chain joins TRBV28 and TRBJ2-7; 7 bases fit TRBD1. Germline V gene sequence: CDR1 MDHEN, CDR2 SYDVKM. The CDR3 is made up of 14 amino acids. Trimming removed 8 bases from V and 6 bases from J; junction bases left unmatched: 13. The CDR3 protein is CASGSGTAYGEQYF. As DNA, the CDR3 is TGTGCCAGCGGCTCCGGGACAGCCTACGGCGAGCAGTACTTC. Supplemented by reference TRBV28 and TRBJ2-7, the full variable domain reads DVKVTQSSRYLVKRTGEKVFLECVQDMDHENMFWYRQDPGLGLRLIYFSYDVKMKEKGDIPEGYSVSREKKERFSLILESASTNQTSMYLCASGSGTAYGEQYFGPGTRLTVT.

The V gene is TRBV19, the J gene TRBJ1-1; 9 nucleotides line up with TRBD1. Germline V gene sequence: CDR1 LNHDA, CDR2 SQIVND (reference sequence). The CDR3 contains 15 residues. The V and J ends lost 7 bases and 4 bases, in that order; junction bases with no gene match: 10. The CDR3 reads CASITGGDEGTEAFF. The CDR3 coding sequence is TGTGCCAGTATTACAGGGGGCGATGAGGGCACTGAAGCTTTCTTT.

CDR3 residues: CASSLPLETETQYF. The CDR3 bases are TGTGCCAGCTCACTACCACTCGAAACGGAGACCCAGTACTTC. V is TRBV18 and J is TRBJ2-5; D not resolved. The CDR3 extends over 14 amino acids. Trimming removed 4 bases at V and 5 bases at J, with 14 bases between. Germline assignment: CDR1 KGHSH and CDR2 LQKENI.

This clone was seen only once. This rearrangement joins TRBV6-4 to TRBJ1-2; 7 bases are shared with TRBD1. V was pared by 8 bases and J by 3 bases, with 9 bases of the junction left unmatched. The germline V gene encodes CDR1 MRHNA and CDR2 SNTAGT. This CDR3 is built from 14 residues. The chain's CDR3 is CASRDSLRDYGYTF. The CDR3 DNA is TGTGCCAGCCGGGACAGCTTGAGGGACTATGGCTACACCTTC.

The V and J genes are TRBV6-1 and TRBJ1-6, with 9 bases matching TRBD1. V dropped 4 bases and J dropped 4; count of bases not matched to a gene: 5. The CDR3 length is 16 residues. The germline V gene has CDR1 MNHNS and CDR2 SASEGT. The CDR3 DNA sequence: TGTGCCAGCAGTGGGATAGACAGGGGGTATAATTCACCCCTCCACTTT. It is translated as CASSGIDRGYNSPLHF.

The rearrangement links TRBV7-8 to TRBJ2-5; D not certain. This CDR3 is built from 12 residues. The germline V and J ends were trimmed by 1 base and 2 bases, with 2 bases remaining between them. Germline-derived CDR1 and CDR2 are SGHVS and FQNEAQ. The CDR3 loop is CASSLGQETQYF. DNA of the CDR3: TGTGCCAGCAGCTTAGGTCAAGAGACCCAGTACTTC.

The rearrangement uses TRBV30 and TRBJ2-2; no firm D call. In germline, CDR1 is GTSNPN, CDR2 SVGIG (reference sequence). Trimming cost V 2 bases and J 2 bases, with 3 bases left between them. This CDR3 is 12 amino acids long. CDR3 DNA sequence: TGTGCCTGGAGTTTAAACACCGGGGAGCTGTTTTTT. Encoded protein: CAWSLNTGELFF.

The chain joins TRBV6-2 or TRBV6-3 to TRBJ2-5, with a possible D match to TRBD2 (6 bases). Trimming removed 4 bases at V and 7 bases at J, with 19 bases between. Germline V gives CDR1 MNHEY, CDR2 SVGEGT. The CDR3 runs to 15 residues. CDR3 sequence reads: CASSSSEGGSGTQYF. The CDR3 nucleotides read TGTGCCAGCAGTTCCTCGGAGGGAGGTTCGGGGACCCAGTACTTC.

This chain connects TRBV2 to TRBJ1-2; D is undetermined. Looked up from germline, CDR1 is SNHLY and CDR2 is FYNNEI. The CDR3 consists of 16 residues. Trimming stripped 4 bases from V and 4 bases from J, with 19 bases between. In DNA, the CDR3 is TGTGCCAGCAGTGCCCTCCGCCGCAGTCAGCTCTATGGCTACACCTTC. Translating gives CASSALRRSQLYGYTF.

This CDR3 reads CASSLYSFLKPNYEQYF. The CDR3 bases are TGTGCCAGCAGCTTATACAGCTTCCTTAAACCAAACTACGAGCAGTACTTC. The chain couples TRBV11-2 to TRBJ2-7; D gene unclear. This CDR3 contains 17 residues. From germline, CDR1 is SGHAT and CDR2 FQNNGV. Trimming took 2 bases from V and 3 from J, leaving 20 bases between them.

The chain has TRBV5-1 and TRBJ1-2; a possible D gene is TRBD1 (5 bases). CDR3 length: 17 residues. The V end was cut by 4 bases, the J end by 8 bases, with 27 bases between. CDR1 and CDR2 from the germline V gene are SGHRS and YFSETQ. The CDR3 DNA reads as TGCGCCAGCAGCCAGGAGGGTCAGGGTCGAATCCCGAGCGGCTACACCTTC. Translating it yields CASSQEGQGRIPSGYTF. The variable domain in full, with the rest retrieved from reference TRBV5-1 and TRBJ1-2, is KAGVTQTPRYLIKTRGQQVTLSCSPISGHRSVSWYQQTPGQGLQFLFEYFSETQRNKGNFPGRFSGRQFSNSRSEMNVSTLELGDSALYLCASSQEGQGRIPSGYTFGSGTRLTVV.

J is TRBJ2-7 and V is TRBV4-1; TRBD1 aligns across 7 bases. Germline loops: CDR1 MGHRA, CDR2 YSYEKL. J was trimmed by 3 bases and V by 4 bases; bases with no gene match: 6. The CDR3 contains 14 residues. In DNA, the CDR3 is TGCGCCAGCAGCCCGACAGGGAGCTTCTACGAGCAGTACTTC. It codes for CASSPTGSFYEQYF.

This sequence joins TRBV18 and TRBJ1-1; no firm D call. The CDR3 covers 14 residues. The germline gives CDR1 KGHSH, CDR2 LQKENI. Trimming pared 6 bases from V and 4 bases from J, leaving 15 bases between. CDR3 in DNA: TGTGCCAGCTCTCCTTCCCAAACCTCCACTGAAGCTTTCTTT. Translation gives CASSPSQTSTEAFF. Drawing the rest from reference TRBV18 and TRBJ1-1, the complete variable domain is NAGVMQNPRHLVRRRGQEARLRCSPMKGHSHVYWYRQLPEEGLKFMVYLQKENIIDESGMPKERFSAEFPKEGPSILRIQQVVRGDSAAYFCASSPSQTSTEAFFGQGTRLTVV.